This T cell receptor (beta chain) came from a study of shared clonotypes between healthy human individuals. The assay was immunoSEQ multiplex PCR, and TCRdb's table has in-frame clones only and misses some. The repertoire consists of approximately 2.5 million clones, with more than 85% occurring once and the leading ten covering more than 0.35%. To note about this clone: The target antigen is unknown.

Findings and limits, study-wide: The study found 4.5% to 5% of naive CD4 clonotypes shared across several donors.

CDR1 MDHEN and CDR2 SYDVKM come from the germline V gene. The length of the CDR3 is 16 residues. Trimming removed 5 bases at V and 5 bases at J, with 16 bases between. This chain uses TRBV28 with TRBJ1-6; D is possibly TRBD1 (5 bases). Sequencing used naive CD4+ T cells from PBMCs. Subset reported: CD45RA+ positively selected. The source is a man between 18 and 29 years old in good health. Some clones in this sample may be carry-over from other donors' samples. CDR3 protein: CASSPPRQLNNSPLHF. In DNA form, the CDR3 reads TGTGCCAGCAGTCCCCCGAGACAGCTAAATAATTCACCCCTCCACTTT. The whole variable domain, remainder taken from reference TRBV28 and TRBJ1-6, is DVKVTQSSRYLVKRTGEKVFLECVQDMDHENMFWYRQDPGLGLRLIYFSYDVKMKEKGDIPEGYSVSREKKERFSLILESASTNQTSMYLCASSPPRQLNNSPLHFGNGTRLTVT.